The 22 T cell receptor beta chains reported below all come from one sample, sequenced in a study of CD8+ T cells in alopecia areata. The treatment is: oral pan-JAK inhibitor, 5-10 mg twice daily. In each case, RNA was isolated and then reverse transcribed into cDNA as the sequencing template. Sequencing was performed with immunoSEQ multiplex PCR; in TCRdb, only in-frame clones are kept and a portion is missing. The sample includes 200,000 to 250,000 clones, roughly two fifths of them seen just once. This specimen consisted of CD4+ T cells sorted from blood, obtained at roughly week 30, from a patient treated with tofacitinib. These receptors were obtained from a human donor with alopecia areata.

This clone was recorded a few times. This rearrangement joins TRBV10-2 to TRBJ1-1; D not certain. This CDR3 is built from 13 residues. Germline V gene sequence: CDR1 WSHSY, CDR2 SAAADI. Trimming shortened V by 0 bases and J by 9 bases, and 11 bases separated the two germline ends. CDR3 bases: TGCGCCAGCAGTGAGTCTGCACAGTCGAAAGCTTTCTTT. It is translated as CASSESAQSKAFF.

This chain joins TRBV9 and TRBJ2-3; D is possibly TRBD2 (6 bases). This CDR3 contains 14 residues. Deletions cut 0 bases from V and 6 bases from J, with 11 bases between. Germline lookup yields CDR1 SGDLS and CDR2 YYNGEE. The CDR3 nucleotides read TGTGCCAGCAGCGTAGGGGCGGGAACGGATACGCAGTATTTT. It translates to CASSVGAGTDTQYF.

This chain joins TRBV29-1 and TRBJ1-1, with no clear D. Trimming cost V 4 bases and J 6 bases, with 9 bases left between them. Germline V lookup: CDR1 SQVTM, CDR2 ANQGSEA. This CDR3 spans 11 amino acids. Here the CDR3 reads CSVVTGAEAFF. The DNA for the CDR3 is TGCAGCGTTGTAACGGGTGCTGAAGCTTTCTTT.

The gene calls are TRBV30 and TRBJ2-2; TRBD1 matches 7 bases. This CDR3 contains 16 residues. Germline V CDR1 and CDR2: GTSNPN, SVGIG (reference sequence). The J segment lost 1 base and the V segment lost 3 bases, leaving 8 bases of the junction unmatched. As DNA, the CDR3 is TGTGCCTGGAGGTCTGCGAGGGGGCTGAACACCGGGGAGCTGTTTTTT. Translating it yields CAWRSARGLNTGELFF.

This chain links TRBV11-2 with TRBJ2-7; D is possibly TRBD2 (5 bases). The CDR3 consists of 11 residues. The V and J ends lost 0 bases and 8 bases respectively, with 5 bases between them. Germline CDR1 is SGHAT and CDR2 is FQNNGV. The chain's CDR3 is CASSLDGKQYF. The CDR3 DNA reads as TGTGCCAGCAGCTTAGACGGGAAGCAGTACTTC.

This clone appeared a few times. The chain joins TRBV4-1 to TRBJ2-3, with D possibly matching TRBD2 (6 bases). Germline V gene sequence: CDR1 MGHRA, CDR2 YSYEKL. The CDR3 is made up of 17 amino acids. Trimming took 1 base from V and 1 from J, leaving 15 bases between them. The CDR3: CASSQAGGTWGTDTQYF. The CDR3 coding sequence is TGCGCCAGCAGCCAAGCTGGGGGGACGTGGGGCACAGATACGCAGTATTTT.

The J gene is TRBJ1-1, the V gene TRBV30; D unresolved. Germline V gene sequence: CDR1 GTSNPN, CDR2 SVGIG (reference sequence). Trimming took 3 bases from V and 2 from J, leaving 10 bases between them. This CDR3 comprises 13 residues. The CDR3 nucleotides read TGTGCCTGGAGCCTCAGCTTAAACACTGAAGCTTTCTTT. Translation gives CAWSLSLNTEAFF.

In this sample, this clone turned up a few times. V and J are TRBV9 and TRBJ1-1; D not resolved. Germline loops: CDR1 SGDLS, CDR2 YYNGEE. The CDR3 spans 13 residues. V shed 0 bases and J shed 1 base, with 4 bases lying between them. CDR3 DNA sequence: TGTGCCAGCAGCGTAGCACAGAACACTGAAGCTTTCTTT. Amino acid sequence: CASSVAQNTEAFF.

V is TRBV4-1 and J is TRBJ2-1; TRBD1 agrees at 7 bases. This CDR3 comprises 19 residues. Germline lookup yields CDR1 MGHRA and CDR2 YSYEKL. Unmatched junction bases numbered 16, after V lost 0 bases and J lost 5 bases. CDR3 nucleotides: TGCGCCAGCAGCCAAGAATTAGATCGTACTGTGCAGGGGGACAATGAGCAGTTCTTC. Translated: CASSQELDRTVQGDNEQFF.

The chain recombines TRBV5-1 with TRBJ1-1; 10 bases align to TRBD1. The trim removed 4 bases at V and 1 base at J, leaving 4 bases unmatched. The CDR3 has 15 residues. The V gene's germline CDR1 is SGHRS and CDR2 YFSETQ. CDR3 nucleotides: TGCGCCAGCAGCGGGGGACAGGGGACGAACACTGAAGCTTTCTTT. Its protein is CASSGGQGTNTEAFF. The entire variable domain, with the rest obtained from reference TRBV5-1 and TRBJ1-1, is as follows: KAGVTQTPRYLIKTRGQQVTLSCSPISGHRSVSWYQQTPGQGLQFLFEYFSETQRNKGNFPGRFSGRQFSNSRSEMNVSTLELGDSALYLCASSGGQGTNTEAFFGQGTRLTVV.

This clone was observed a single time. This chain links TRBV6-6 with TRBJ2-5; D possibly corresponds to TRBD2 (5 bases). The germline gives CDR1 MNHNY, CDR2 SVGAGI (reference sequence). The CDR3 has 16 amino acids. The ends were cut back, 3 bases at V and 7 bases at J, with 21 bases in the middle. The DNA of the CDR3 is TGTGCCAGCAGTTATGTGTTTAGTCGGGGTGGTGTGACCCAGTACTTC. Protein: CASSYVFSRGGVTQYF.

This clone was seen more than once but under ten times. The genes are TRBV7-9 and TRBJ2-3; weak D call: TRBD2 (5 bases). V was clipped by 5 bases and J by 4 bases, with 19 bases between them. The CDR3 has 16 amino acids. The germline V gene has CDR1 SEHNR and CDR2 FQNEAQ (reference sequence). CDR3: CASSPWTGYEADTQYF. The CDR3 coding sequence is TGTGCCAGCAGCCCCTGGACGGGGTATGAGGCAGATACGCAGTATTTT.

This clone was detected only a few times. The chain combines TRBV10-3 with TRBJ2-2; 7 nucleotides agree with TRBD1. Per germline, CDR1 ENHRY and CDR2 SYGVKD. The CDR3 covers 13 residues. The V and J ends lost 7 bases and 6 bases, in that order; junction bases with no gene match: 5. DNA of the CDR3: TGTGCCATCAAACAGGGGTCGGCCGGGGAGCTGTTTTTT. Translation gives CAIKQGSAGELFF.

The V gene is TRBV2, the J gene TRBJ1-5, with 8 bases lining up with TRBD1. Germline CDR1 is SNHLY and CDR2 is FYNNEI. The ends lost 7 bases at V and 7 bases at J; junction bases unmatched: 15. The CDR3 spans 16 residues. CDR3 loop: CASTQRGQGAGQPQHF. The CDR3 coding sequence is TGTGCCAGCACCCAAAGGGGGCAGGGGGCAGGGCAGCCCCAGCATTTT.

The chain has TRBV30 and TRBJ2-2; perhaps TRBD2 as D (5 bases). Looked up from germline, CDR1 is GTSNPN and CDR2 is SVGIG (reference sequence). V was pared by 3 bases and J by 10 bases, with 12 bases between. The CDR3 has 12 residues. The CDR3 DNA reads TGTGCCTGGAGCACTAGTCTTCAGGAGCTGTTTTTT. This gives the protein CAWSTSLQELFF.

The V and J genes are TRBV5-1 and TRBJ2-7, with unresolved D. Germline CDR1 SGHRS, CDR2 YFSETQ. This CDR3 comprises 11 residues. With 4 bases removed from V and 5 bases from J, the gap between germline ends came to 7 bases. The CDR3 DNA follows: TGCGCCAGCAGCCCGGACCACGAGCAGTACTTC. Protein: CASSPDHEQYF.

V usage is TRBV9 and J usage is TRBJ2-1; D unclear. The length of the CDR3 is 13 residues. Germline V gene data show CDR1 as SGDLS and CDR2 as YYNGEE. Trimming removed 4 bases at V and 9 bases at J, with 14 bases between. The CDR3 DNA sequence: TGTGCCAGCAGCCCCAGGACGTACGTTGAGCAGTTCTTC. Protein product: CASSPRTYVEQFF.

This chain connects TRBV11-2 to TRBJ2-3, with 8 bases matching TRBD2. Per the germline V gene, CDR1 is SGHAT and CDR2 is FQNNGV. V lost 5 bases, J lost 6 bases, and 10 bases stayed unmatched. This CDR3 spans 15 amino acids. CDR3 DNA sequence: TGTGCCAGCAGCCCGGTCCGCGGGGGGCCGGATACGCAGTATTTT. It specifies CASSPVRGGPDTQYF.

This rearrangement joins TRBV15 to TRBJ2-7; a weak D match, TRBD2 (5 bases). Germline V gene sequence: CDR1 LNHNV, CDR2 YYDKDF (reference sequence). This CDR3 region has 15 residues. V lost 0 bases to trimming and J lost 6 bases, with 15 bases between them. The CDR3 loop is CATSRDPQVRGEQYF. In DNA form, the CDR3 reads TGTGCCACCAGCAGAGATCCTCAGGTACGGGGCGAGCAGTACTTC.

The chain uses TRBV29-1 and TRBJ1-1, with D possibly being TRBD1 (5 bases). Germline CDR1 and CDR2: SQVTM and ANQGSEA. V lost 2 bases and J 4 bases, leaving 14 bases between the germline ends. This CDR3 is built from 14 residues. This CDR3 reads CSVETTTVLTEAFF. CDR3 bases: TGCAGCGTTGAAACCACGACAGTGCTCACTGAAGCTTTCTTT. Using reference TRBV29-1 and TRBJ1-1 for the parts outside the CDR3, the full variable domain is SAVISQKPSRDICQRGTSLTIQCQVDSQVTMMFWYRQQPGQSLTLIATANQGSEATYESGFVIDKFPISRPNLTFSTLTVSNMSPEDSSIYLCSVETTTVLTEAFFGQGTRLTVV.

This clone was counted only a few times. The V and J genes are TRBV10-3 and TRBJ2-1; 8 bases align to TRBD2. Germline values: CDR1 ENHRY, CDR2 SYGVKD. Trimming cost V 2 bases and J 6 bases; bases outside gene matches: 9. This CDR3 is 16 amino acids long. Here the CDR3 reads CAISEGAGGAGNEQFF. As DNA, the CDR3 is TGTGCCATCAGTGAGGGGGCGGGAGGTGCGGGCAATGAGCAGTTCTTC.

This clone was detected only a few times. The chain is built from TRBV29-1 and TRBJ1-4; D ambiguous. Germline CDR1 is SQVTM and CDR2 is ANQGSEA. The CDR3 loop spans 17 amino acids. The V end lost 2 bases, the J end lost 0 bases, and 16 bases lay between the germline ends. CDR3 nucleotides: TGCAGCGTTGAAATATTTCTGGAGGGCTCAACTAATGAAAAACTGTTTTTT. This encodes CSVEIFLEGSTNEKLFF.